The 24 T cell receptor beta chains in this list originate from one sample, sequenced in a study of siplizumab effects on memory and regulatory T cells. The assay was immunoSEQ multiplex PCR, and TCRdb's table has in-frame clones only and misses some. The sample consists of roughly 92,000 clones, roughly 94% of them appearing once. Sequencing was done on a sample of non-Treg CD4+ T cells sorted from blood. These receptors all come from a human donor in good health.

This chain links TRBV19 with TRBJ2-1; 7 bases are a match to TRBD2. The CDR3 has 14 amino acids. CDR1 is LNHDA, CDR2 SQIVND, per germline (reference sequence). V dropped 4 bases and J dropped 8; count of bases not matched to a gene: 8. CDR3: CASSSLGGFDEQFF. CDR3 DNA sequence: TGTGCCAGTAGTAGCTTGGGGGGGTTTGATGAGCAGTTCTTC.

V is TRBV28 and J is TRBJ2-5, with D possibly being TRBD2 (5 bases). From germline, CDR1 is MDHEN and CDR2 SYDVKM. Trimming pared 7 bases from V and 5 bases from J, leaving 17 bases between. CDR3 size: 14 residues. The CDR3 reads CASTGIEPRETQYF. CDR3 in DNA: TGTGCCAGCACCGGGATAGAGCCTCGCGAGACCCAGTACTTC.

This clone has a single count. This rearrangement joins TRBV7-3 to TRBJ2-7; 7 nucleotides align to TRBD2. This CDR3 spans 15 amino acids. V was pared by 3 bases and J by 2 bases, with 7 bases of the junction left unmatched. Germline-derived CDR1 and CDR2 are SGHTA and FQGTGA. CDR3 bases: TGTGCCAGCAGCTTGTACCCTAGCGGCGCCTACGAGCAGTACTTC. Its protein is CASSLYPSGAYEQYF.

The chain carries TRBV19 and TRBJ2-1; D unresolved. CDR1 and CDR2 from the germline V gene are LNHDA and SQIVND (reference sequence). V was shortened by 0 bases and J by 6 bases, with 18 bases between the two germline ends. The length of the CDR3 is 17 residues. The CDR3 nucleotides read TGTGCCAGTAGTATAGACACCGGACCCAGAAGAGGCAATGAGCAGTTCTTC. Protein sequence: CASSIDTGPRRGNEQFF.

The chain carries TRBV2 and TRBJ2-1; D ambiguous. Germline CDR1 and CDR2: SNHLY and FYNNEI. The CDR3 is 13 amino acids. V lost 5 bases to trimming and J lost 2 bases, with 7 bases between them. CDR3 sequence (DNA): TGTGCCAGCAGTTCCCAAACCTACAATGAGCAGTTCTTC. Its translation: CASSSQTYNEQFF.

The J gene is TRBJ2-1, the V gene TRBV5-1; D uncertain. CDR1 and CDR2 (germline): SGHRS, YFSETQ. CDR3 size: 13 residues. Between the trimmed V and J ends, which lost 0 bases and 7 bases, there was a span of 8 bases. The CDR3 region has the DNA TGCGCCAGCAGCTTGGACAGAGCAAATGAGCAGTTCTTC. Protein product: CASSLDRANEQFF.

The CDR3: CASSLTDRSNGYTF. CDR3 DNA: TGTGCCAGCAGTCTCACCGACCGCTCTAATGGCTACACCTTC. The chain is built from TRBV28 and TRBJ1-2; no firm D call. Germline V gene lookup returns CDR1 MDHEN and CDR2 SYDVKM. The CDR3 length is 14 residues. V was trimmed by 5 bases and J by 6 bases, leaving 16 bases between them.

Here the CDR3 reads CASSARLAGYNEQFF. The CDR3 nucleotides read TGTGCCAGCAGCGCCCGACTAGCGGGATACAATGAGCAGTTCTTC. The chain links TRBV9 to TRBJ2-1; 11 bases line up with TRBD2. Germline CDR1 SGDLS, CDR2 YYNGEE. This CDR3 comprises 15 residues. With V trimmed by 3 bases and J by 4 bases, 3 bases remained unmatched.

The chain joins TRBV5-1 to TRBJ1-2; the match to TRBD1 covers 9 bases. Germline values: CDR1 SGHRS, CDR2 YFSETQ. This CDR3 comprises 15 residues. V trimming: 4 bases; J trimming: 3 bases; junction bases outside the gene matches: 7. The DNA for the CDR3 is TGCGCCAGCAGCCCTGGGACAGGGTCCTACTATGGCTACACCTTC. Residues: CASSPGTGSYYGYTF.

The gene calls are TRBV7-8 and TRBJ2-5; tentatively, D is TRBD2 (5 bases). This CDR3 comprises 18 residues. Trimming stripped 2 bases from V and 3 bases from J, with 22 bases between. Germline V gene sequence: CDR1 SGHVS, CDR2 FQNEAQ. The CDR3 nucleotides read TGTGCCAGCAGCTTATATCCTAGAAGGAGCGGTAAAAAAGAGACCCAGTACTTC. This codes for CASSLYPRRSGKKETQYF.

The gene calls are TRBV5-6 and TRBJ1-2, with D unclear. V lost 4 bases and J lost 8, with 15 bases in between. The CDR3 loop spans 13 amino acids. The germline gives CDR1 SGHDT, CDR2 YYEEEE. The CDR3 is CASSPAADRGYTF. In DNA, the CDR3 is TGTGCCAGCAGCCCCGCCGCGGATCGGGGCTACACCTTC.

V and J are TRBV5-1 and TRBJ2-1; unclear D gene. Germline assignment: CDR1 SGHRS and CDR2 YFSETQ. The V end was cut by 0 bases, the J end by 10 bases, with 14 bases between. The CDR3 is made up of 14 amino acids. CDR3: CASSLDSLRSEQFF. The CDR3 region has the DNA TGCGCCAGCAGCTTGGACAGTCTCCGTAGCGAGCAGTTCTTC.

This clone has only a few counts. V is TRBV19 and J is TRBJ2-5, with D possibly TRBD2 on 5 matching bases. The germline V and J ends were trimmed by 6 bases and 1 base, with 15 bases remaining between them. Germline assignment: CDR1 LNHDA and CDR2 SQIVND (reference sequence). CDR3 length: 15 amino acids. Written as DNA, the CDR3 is TGTGCCAGTAGAACGACGGGGTGGACCCAAGAGACCCAGTACTTC. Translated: CASRTTGWTQETQYF. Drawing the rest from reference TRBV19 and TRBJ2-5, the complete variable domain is DGGITQSPKYLFRKEGQNVTLSCEQNLNHDAMYWYRQDPGQGLRLIYYSQIVNDFQKGDIAEGYSVSREKKESFPLTVTSAQKNPTAFYLCASRTTGWTQETQYFGPGTRLLVL.

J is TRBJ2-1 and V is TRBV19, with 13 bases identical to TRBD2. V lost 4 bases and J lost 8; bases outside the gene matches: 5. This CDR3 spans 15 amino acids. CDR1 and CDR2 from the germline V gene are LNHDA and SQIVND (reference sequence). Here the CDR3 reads CASSRTSGSLYEQFF. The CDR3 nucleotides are TGTGCCAGTAGTAGGACTAGCGGGAGTTTGTATGAGCAGTTCTTC.

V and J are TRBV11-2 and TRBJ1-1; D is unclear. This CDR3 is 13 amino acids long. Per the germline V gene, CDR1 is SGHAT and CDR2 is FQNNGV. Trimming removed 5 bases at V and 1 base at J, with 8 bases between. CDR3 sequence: CASSPYRNTEAFF. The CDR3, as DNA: TGTGCCAGCAGCCCATACAGGAACACTGAAGCTTTCTTT.

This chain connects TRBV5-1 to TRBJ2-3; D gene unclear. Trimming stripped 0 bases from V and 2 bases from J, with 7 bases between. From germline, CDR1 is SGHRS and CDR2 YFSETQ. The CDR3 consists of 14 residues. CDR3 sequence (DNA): TGCGCCAGCAGCTTGGAGGCAGCCACAGATACGCAGTATTTT. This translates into CASSLEAATDTQYF.

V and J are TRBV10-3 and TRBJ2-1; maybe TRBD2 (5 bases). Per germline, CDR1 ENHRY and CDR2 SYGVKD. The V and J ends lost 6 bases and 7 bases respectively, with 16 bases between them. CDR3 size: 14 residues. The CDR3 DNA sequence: TGTGCCATCAGGCGGAGAGGGAGTGGGAATGAGCAGTTCTTC. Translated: CAIRRRGSGNEQFF.

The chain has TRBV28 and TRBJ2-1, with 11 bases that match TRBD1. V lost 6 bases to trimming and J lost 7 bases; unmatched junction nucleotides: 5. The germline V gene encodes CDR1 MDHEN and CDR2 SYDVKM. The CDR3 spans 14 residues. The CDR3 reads CASRGQGVLNEQFF. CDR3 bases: TGTGCCAGCAGGGGACAGGGGGTGTTGAATGAGCAGTTCTTC.

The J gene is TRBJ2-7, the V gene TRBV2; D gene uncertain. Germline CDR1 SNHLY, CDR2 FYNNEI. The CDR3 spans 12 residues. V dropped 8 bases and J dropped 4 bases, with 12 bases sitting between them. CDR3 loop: CASGSDQYEQYF. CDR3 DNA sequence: TGTGCCAGCGGAAGCGACCAATACGAGCAGTACTTC.

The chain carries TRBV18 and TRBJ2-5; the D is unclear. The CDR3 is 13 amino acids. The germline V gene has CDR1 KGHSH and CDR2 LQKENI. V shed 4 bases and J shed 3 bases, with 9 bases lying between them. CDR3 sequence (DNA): TGTGCCAGCTCACGGATGCAAGAAGAGACCCAGTACTTC. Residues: CASSRMQEETQYF. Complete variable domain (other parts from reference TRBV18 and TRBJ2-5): NAGVMQNPRHLVRRRGQEARLRCSPMKGHSHVYWYRQLPEEGLKFMVYLQKENIIDESGMPKERFSAEFPKEGPSILRIQQVVRGDSAAYFCASSRMQEETQYFGPGTRLLVL.

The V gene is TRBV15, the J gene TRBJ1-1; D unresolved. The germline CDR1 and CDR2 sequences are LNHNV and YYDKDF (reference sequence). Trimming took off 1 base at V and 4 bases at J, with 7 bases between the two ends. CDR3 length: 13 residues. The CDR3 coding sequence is TGTGCCACCAGCAGAGGGGCGGGCACTGAAGCTTTCTTT. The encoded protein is CATSRGAGTEAFF. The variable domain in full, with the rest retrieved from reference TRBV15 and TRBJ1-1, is DAMVIQNPRYQVTQFGKPVTLSCSQTLNHNVMYWYQQKSSQAPKLLFHYYDKDFNNEADTPDNFQSRRPNTSFCFLDIRSPGLGDTAMYLCATSRGAGTEAFFGQGTRLTVV.

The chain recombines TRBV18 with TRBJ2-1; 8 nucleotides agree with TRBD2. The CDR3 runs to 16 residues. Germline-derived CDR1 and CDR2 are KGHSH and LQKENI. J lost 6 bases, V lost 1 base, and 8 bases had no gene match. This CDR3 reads CASSPQNGRASNEQFF. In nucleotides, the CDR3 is TGTGCCAGCTCACCACAAAACGGGAGGGCCAGCAATGAGCAGTTCTTC.

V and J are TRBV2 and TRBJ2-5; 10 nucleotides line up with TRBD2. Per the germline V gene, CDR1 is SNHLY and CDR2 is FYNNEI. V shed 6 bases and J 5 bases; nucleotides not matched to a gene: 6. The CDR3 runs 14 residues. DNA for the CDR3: TGTGCCAGCAGCGCCCAGGGACTAGCGGAGACCCAGTACTTC. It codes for CASSAQGLAETQYF.

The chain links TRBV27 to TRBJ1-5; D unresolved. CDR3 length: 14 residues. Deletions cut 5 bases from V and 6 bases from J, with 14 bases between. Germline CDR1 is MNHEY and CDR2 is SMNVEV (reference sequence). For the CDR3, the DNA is TGTGCCAGCAGTATGGGGAAAACGATTCAGCCCCAGCATTTT. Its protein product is CASSMGKTIQPQHF.